This T cell receptor beta chain was documented in a study of blood T cell repertoires in COVID-19. About the research overall: PBMCs, B-cell-depleted T cells, or T cells provided the cDNA or gDNA that made up the material.

Per germline, CDR1 LGHNA and CDR2 YNFKEQ. The CDR3 contains 17 residues. With V trimmed by 0 bases and J by 9 bases, 10 bases remained unmatched. All enrollees were about 18 to 100 years old and from around 25 US areas. Allocation to cohorts depended on clinical history reported by the participants. Original data processing: Nucleated cell counts were estimated from reference gene primer amplification. Produced via immunoSEQ multiplex PCR; TCRdb's table is partial and in-frame only. Clone size and V and J calls were adopted from that table, with D and trimming inferred from the DNA. The profile shows hundreds of thousands of clones, roughly 88% of them singletons.

The sequence was obtained from a woman aged 40 to 50 with acute COVID-19. The chain uses TRBV4-2 and TRBJ2-1; 11 bases fit TRBD2. Material for sequencing was PBMCs or T cells enriched from blood (not recorded which). Here the CDR3 reads CASSQEFLAGGRGEQFF. CDR3 nucleotide sequence: TGTGCCAGCAGCCAAGAATTTCTAGCGGGGGGCCGGGGTGAGCAGTTCTTC.